Given below is one T cell receptor beta chain in context. This clone was detected a few times. Its antigen remains undetermined. Nothing much larger sits one base from this clone, and base qualities are not available. According to the study, the label for this sample's treatment or condition signals: high-dose cyclophosphamide on days +3 and +4 as single-agent GVHD prophylaxis. PTCy patients received busulfan and fludarabine conditioning, a related or unrelated marrow graft, and cyclophosphamide on days +3 and +4. PTCy-treated patients came from a prospective multi-institutional clinical trial. Peripheral blood and bone marrow mononuclear cells were isolated by Ficoll-Hypaque density centrifugation and were cryopreserved. V trim: 5 bases; J trim: 1 base; unmatched bases: 4. CDR1 and CDR2, looked up from the germline V gene, are SGHVS and FQNEAQ. From cysteine to phenylalanine, the CDR3 is 14 amino acids long. The read is trimmed to its CDR3 DNA, 42 bases read in frame from base 1.

Genomic DNA was used for TRB sequencing, which was performed with the immunoSEQ assay at survey resolution or with the hsTCRB kit. The study's own analysis went as follows. The immunoSEQ software handled initial read processing, and the LymphoSeq R package was used for repertoire analyses. Clonality was computed as 1 minus normalized Shannon entropy, and a Gini coefficient was also calculated for each TRB dataset. To infer phenotypes in unsorted samples, TRB sequences from sorted subsets of the recipient or donor were mapped onto unsorted samples from the same recipient. Held by TCRdb, this immuneACCESS table contains in-frame sequences only and omits some clones. Under half of the omission traces to an unresolved V gene where checked; the cause of the rest is unknown. V, J and clone size reflect that table, while D and trimming were determined from the DNA. This sample gives about 7,800 clones in total; roughly 84% of them show up just once. Jointly, the top ten make up more than 20% of the sample.

This sample stems from a study of T cells after posttransplantation cyclophosphamide listed by TCRdb under 2016. Turning to the overall study: Using TRB sequencing, the study followed how the T cell repertoire rebuilt after myeloablative bone marrow transplantation with posttransplantation cyclophosphamide given as GVHD prophylaxis. Samples from 30 to 35 PTCy-treated patients, along with samples from about 16 of their related bone marrow donors, underwent antigen receptor sequencing. Blood from all 30 or so PTCy patients with 1-year posttransplant specimens was subjected to TRB sequencing. In 3 patients, TRB sequencing was also performed on up to roughly 3 more blood samples taken 2 to 5.2 years after transplant, and in several patients, pretransplant blood was also TRB-sequenced. TRA and TRB clonality were tightly correlated in ten or so samples, so subsequent TCR analyses focused on TRB only. Public TRB sequences were queried against a database of over 3,600 sequences associated with responses to pathogens, tumor antigens, self-antigens and alloantigens.

Broader findings and caveats from the paper: Donor-recipient similarity was low at 1-2 months but increased during the first year, and donor CD8+ memory clones often dominated later blood repertoires. The TRB repertoires of T cells infiltrating skin or the GI tract showed only limited overlap with the TRB repertoires found in blood. Across roughly 45 patients, recipient CMV seropositivity and CMV reactivation were highly associated with TRB clonality; PTCy diversity was similar to CNI/methotrexate controls.

This receptor was obtained from a female patient between 40 and 55 years old who received an allogeneic stem cell transplant from an unrelated donor, was CMV-positive, and had no GVHD. Post transplant, some T cells may arise from the graft donor. This material consisted of PBMCs, taken after allogeneic stem cell transplant with posttransplant cyclophosphamide. The chain was built from TRBV7-8 and TRBJ1-1, with TRBD1 matching 7 junction bases. The CDR3 in this case is CASSPGQANTEAFF. The DNA is TGTGCCAGCAGCCCCGGACAGGCGAACACTGAAGCTTTCTTT.